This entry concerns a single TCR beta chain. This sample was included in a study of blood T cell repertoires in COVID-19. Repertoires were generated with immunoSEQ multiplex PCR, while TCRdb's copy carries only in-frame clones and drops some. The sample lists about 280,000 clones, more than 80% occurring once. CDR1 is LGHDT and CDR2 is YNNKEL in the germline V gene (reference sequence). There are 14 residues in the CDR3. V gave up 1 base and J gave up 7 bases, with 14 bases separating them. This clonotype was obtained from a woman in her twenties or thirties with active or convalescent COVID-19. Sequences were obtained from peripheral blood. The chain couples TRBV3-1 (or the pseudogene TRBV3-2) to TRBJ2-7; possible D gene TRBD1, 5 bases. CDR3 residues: CASSQALGASEQYF. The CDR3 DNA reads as TGTGCCAGCAGCCAAGCCTTAGGGGCGAGTGAGCAGTACTTC.